Included here is one T cell receptor (beta chain) sequence, with context. The antigen remains undetermined. Germline lookup yields CDR1 DFQATT and CDR2 SNEGSKA (reference sequence). CDR3 length: 15 amino acids. Unmatched junction bases numbered 15, after V lost 5 bases and J lost 5 bases. The sample belongs to a study of human T cells and chemical hapten exposure. Noted time point: patch test 3, about 24 weeks after DPC sensitization. The treatment is: therapeutic diphenylcyclopropenone sensitization with weekly scalp DPC. General study points: Donor immune responses may differ from healthy people's, since all donors had alopecia. The study found expanded TCRs formed significantly more large CDR3 similarity clusters than controls.

Methods used by the authors: There were a median of around 96,000 TCRs per sample, with a range from about 20,000 to 700,000. TCRdb re-called the RACE reads through MiXCR, storing one row per CDR3 protein. In this record, the V and J calls reflect TCRdb's handling and not the investigators' own analysis. The table shows 90,000 to 140,000 distinct CDR3 sequences, with 30% to 35% occurring only once. The origin of this receptor is a middle-aged man with alopecia areata. Some clones in this sample may be carry-over from other donors' samples. Sequencing used whole blood, obtained in connection with sensitization to the hapten diphenylcyclopropenone (DPC). The V call is TRBV20-1, the J call TRBJ2-7; TRBD2 matches 7 bases. The CDR3 DNA is TGCAGTGCTCGCGGGAGACTAGATCGGCGAGACGAGCAGTACGTC. Protein product: CSARGRLDRRDEQYV.